This T cell receptor beta chain was recovered during a study of T cell clones after liver transplantation. Here immunoSEQ multiplex PCR was the method, and the copy in TCRdb shows in-frame clones only, minus some. In the table there are tens of thousands of clones, 80% to 85% of which are singletons. Germline lookup yields CDR1 SGHRS and CDR2 YFSETQ. The CDR3 extends over 19 amino acids. Trimming cost V 5 bases and J 0 bases; bases outside gene matches: 15. This sequence was found in a human patient who received a liver transplant. Some T cells may be transferred from the graft donor. The rearrangement joins TRBV5-1 to TRBJ2-7, with TRBD2 identical over 12 bases. Sequencing used CD4+ T cells from blood, obtained roughly 48 months after liver transplant. The chain's CDR3 is CASSSPGTSGPRYSYEQYF. The CDR3 DNA follows: TGCGCCAGCAGTTCCCCCGGGACTAGCGGGCCACGGTACTCCTACGAGCAGTACTTC.